These 27 T cell receptor beta chains came from one sample sequenced in a study of spatial heterogeneity in lung cancer (dated by TCRdb to the late 2010s). In light of the paper, this sample's time point label describes: sample taken at primary tumor resection. The paper's findings and limits, for the study overall: The tumor nonsynonymous mutation count correlated with the number of expanded alpha and beta TCRs within the tumor.

The library was made by 5' RACE. This sample was sequenced with a NextSeq 500. TCRdb reworked the public reads: Q25 trimming with fastp, MiXCR clone assembly, productive beta chains retained. Records with the same CDR3 protein are collapsed into one entry carrying the most frequent genes and DNA. The sample table shows around 20,000 distinct CDR3 sequences, and approximately 9.7% are seen once. The ten largest clones take up roughly 20% of the sample. Their specific antigens are unknown. The sequencing used lung tumor tissue, collected at surgery. These receptors all stem from a female donor with early-stage non-small cell lung cancer.

A few counts support this clonotype. Little can be read into the size of this beta chain, an off-target read in a library designed for alpha chains. The chain has TRBV20-1 and TRBJ2-5; a weak D match, TRBD2 (7 bases). The length of the CDR3 is 15 residues. Germline assignment: CDR1 DFQATT and CDR2 SNEGSKA (reference sequence). V was clipped by 6 bases and J by 4 bases, with 21 bases between them. In DNA form, the CDR3 reads TGCAGTGCCCCAGCCTGGGGGGGGGGCCCAGAGACCCAGTACTTC. As protein: CSAPAWGGGPETQYF.

At least ten counts were recorded for this clonotype. Little can be read into the size of this beta chain, an off-target read in a library designed for alpha chains. This chain links TRBV6-5 with TRBJ1-1; possibly TRBD1 for D (6 bases). The CDR3 runs to 15 residues. CDR1 is MNHEY, CDR2 SVGAGI, per germline. V lost 5 bases to trimming and J lost 2 bases, with 15 bases between them. This CDR3 reads CASSQFRDTNTEAFF. The CDR3 DNA reads as TGTGCCAGCAGTCAATTCAGGGACACCAACACTGAAGCTTTCTTT.

This clonotype occurred a few times. This beta chain lies outside the target of a library built for alpha chains; its clone size means little. The chain has TRBV7-9 and TRBJ2-1; D is uncertain. Between the trimmed V and J ends, which lost 0 bases and 4 bases, there was a span of 7 bases. This CDR3 spans 14 amino acids. CDR1 is SEHNR and CDR2 is FQNEAQ in the germline V gene (reference sequence). In DNA form, the CDR3 reads TGTGCCAGCAGCTTAGCCCAGACTTACAATGAGCAGTTCTTC. This sequence encodes CASSLAQTYNEQFF.

This clonotype was picked up many times. This beta chain was picked up by a library intended for alpha chains and is off target, so its count carries little meaning. The chain has TRBV3-1 and TRBJ2-1, with TRBD2 as a possible D gene (5 bases). V lost 2 bases and J lost 0, with 11 bases in between. This CDR3 contains 16 residues. Looked up from germline, CDR1 is LGHDT and CDR2 is YNNKEL (reference sequence). CDR3: CASSQQTGSSYNEQFF. DNA of the CDR3: TGTGCCAGCAGCCAACAGACGGGAAGCTCCTACAATGAGCAGTTCTTC.

This clonotype was seen many times. Since the library was made to target alpha chains, this beta chain is a stray read and its abundance is not meaningful. The rearrangement joins TRBV5-6 to TRBJ2-7; D unclear. CDR3 size: 14 residues. V was trimmed by 4 bases and J by 0 bases, leaving 11 bases between them. Germline V lookup: CDR1 SGHDT, CDR2 YYEEEE. DNA for the CDR3: TGTGCCAGCAGCCCTCGACCGGCCTCCTACGAGCAGTACTTC. The encoded protein is CASSPRPASYEQYF. Using reference TRBV5-6 and TRBJ2-7 for the parts outside the CDR3, the full variable domain is DAGVTQSPTHLIKTRGQQVTLRCSPKSGHDTVSWYQQALGQGPQFIFQYYEEEERQRGNFPDRFSGHQFPNYSSELNVNALLLGDSALYLCASSPRPASYEQYFGPGTRLTVT.

With respect to this clonotype: Because the library targeted alpha chains, this beta chain is an off-target read whose size means little. The rearrangement uses TRBV28 and TRBJ2-3; possibly TRBD2 for D (7 bases). V was clipped by 6 bases and J by 5 bases, with 18 bases between them. The CDR3 length is 15 residues. Germline V gene lookup returns CDR1 MDHEN and CDR2 SYDVKM. The CDR3 reads CASREGGAGGDTQYF. In nucleotides, the CDR3 is TGTGCCAGCAGGGAAGGGGGGGCCGGCGGAGATACGCAGTATTTT.

This clonotype showed up just a few times. Being off target in a library aimed at alpha chains, this beta chain has a size of little meaning. The J gene is TRBJ1-2, the V gene TRBV3-1; D may be TRBD1 (5 bases). CDR1 LGHDT and CDR2 YNNKEL come from the germline V gene (reference sequence). V lost 3 bases, J lost 0 bases, and 11 bases lay in between. This CDR3 comprises 15 residues. As DNA, the CDR3 is TGTGCCAGCAGCCACGGGACCACCACTAACTATGGCTACACCTTC. It yields the protein CASSHGTTTNYGYTF.

A word on this clonotype: At one end, the junction sequence differs from germline, possibly due to a read error. The size of this beta chain means little, since it is a stray read in a library made for alpha chains. The chain couples TRBV5-1 to TRBJ1-1; D not resolved. The germline V gene encodes CDR1 SGHRS and CDR2 YFSETQ. The CDR3 runs 13 residues. The CDR3 region has the DNA TGCGCCAGCAGCTTGGCTGAGAACATTGAAGCTTTCTTT. It yields the protein CASSLAENIEAFF.

Of note for this clonotype: This beta chain was picked up by a library intended for alpha chains and is off target, so its count carries little meaning. The rearrangement joins TRBV7-9 to TRBJ2-3, with 7 bases fitting TRBD2. Germline V gene sequence: CDR1 SEHNR, CDR2 FQNEAQ (reference sequence). V lost 5 bases and J lost 5; bases outside the gene matches: 13. The CDR3 loop spans 16 amino acids. The CDR3 DNA follows: TGTGCCAGCAGCCGAGGACTAGATCCACTGGGAGATACGCAGTATTTT. This translates into CASSRGLDPLGDTQYF.

This clonotype is deemed medium-sized. A library made for alpha chains picked up this beta chain off target, so its size means little. This chain joins TRBV7-8 and TRBJ2-1; 8 positions agree with TRBD2. The CDR3 extends over 15 amino acids. With V trimmed by 3 bases and J by 4 bases, 5 bases remained unmatched. Germline V lookup: CDR1 SGHVS, CDR2 FQNEAQ. CDR3: CASSLTSALYNEQFF. The DNA for the CDR3 is TGTGCCAGCAGCTTGACTAGCGCTTTATACAATGAGCAGTTCTTC.

There are many counts of this clonotype. This beta chain is an unintended read in a library built for alpha chains; its size means little. The rearrangement links TRBV7-9 to TRBJ1-1, with a tentative D call TRBD1 (5 bases). V lost 5 bases to trimming and J lost 0 bases, with 13 bases between them. This CDR3 contains 15 residues. Germline CDR1 and CDR2: SEHNR and FQNEAQ (reference sequence). CDR3 residues: CASSPNRGMNTEAFF. The CDR3 coding sequence is TGTGCCAGCAGCCCAAACCGGGGCATGAACACTGAAGCTTTCTTT.

This clonotype was seen many times. The library was built for alpha chains, so this beta chain is an off-target read and its size means little. This chain connects TRBV18 to TRBJ2-1; D possibly matches TRBD1 or TRBD2 (5 bases each). Germline lookup yields CDR1 KGHSH and CDR2 LQKENI. CDR3 length: 13 residues. V was pared by 4 bases and J by 6 bases, with 10 bases between. Written as DNA, the CDR3 is TGTGCCAGCTCACAGGGGACGTCCAATGAGCAGTTCTTC. Translation gives CASSQGTSNEQFF.

Within the sample, this clonotype is medium-sized. This beta chain represents an off-target read in a library built for alpha chains; its size is of limited meaning. The chain carries TRBV7-9 and TRBJ2-5; 7 bases fit TRBD2. J lost 3 bases, V lost 4 bases, and 8 bases had no gene match. Per the germline V gene, CDR1 is SEHNR and CDR2 is FQNEAQ (reference sequence). The CDR3 extends over 15 amino acids. CDR3 bases: TGTGCCAGCAGCTCCCCTTCGGGGGGAGAAGAGACCCAGTACTTC. As protein: CASSSPSGGEETQYF. Together with reference TRBV7-9 and TRBJ2-5, the CDR3 gives the full variable domain: DTGVSQNPRHKITKRGQNVTFRCDPISEHNRLYWYRQTLGQGPEFLTYFQNEAQLEKSRLLSDRFSAERPKGSFSTLEIQRTEQGDSAMYLCASSSPSGGEETQYFGPGTRLLVL.

As concerns this clonotype: This beta chain represents an off-target read in a library built for alpha chains; its size is of limited meaning. V gene TRBV6-1 combines with J gene TRBJ1-1; D is unclear. The germline V gene encodes CDR1 MNHNS and CDR2 SASEGT. V shed 7 bases and J shed 1 base, with 10 bases lying between them. This CDR3 comprises 13 residues. This chain's CDR3 is CASTRRGNTEAFF. CDR3 bases: TGTGCCAGCACACGGCGGGGGAACACTGAAGCTTTCTTT.

The table lists this clonotype with a few counts. This beta chain represents an off-target read in a library built for alpha chains; its size is of limited meaning. The rearrangement joins TRBV20-1 to TRBJ1-6, with D possibly TRBD1 on 5 matching bases. CDR1 and CDR2 (germline): DFQATT, SNEGSKA (reference sequence). Trimming cost V 0 bases and J 5 bases, with 17 bases left between them. The CDR3 consists of 17 residues. The CDR3 reads CSARDPEEGQDNSPLHF. The CDR3 DNA follows: TGCAGTGCTAGAGATCCCGAGGAGGGGCAGGATAATTCACCCCTCCACTTT.

This clonotype was seen more than once but under ten times. This beta chain is off target for a library built for alpha chains, so its abundance means little. The chain uses TRBV12-3 or TRBV12-4 and TRBJ1-6, with unresolved D. The V gene lost 6 bases and the J gene lost 5 bases, with 14 bases spanning the gap. The CDR3 has 15 amino acids. CDR3 nucleotides: TGTGCCAGCAGGCTCGTCCAATCCAATAATTCACCCCTCCACTTT. Translated, it gives CASRLVQSNNSPLHF.

In this sample, this clonotype turned up many times. This beta chain is an off-target read within a library intended for alpha chains, so its frequency means little. The chain joins TRBV5-1 to TRBJ2-4; TRBD1 aligns across 8 bases. Germline CDR1 reads SGHRS; CDR2 reads YFSETQ. V trimming: 4 bases; J trimming: 5 bases; junction bases outside the gene matches: 5. The CDR3 has 14 residues. Here the CDR3 reads CASSRATGENIQYF. In DNA, the CDR3 is TGCGCCAGCAGCCGAGCGACAGGGGAAAACATTCAGTACTTC.

This clonotype came up many times. Within a library made for alpha chains, this beta chain is off target, and its count is uninformative. This chain's CDR3 is CASSSSGGAGETQYF. The CDR3 DNA sequence: TGTGCCAGCAGTTCTAGCGGGGGGGCAGGAGAGACCCAGTACTTC. The gene calls are TRBV6-5 and TRBJ2-5; TRBD2 matches at 12 bases. CDR1 is MNHEY, CDR2 SVGAGI, per germline. The CDR3 is 15 residues long. Trimming took 4 bases from V and 4 from J; bases not matched to a gene: 4.

This clonotype was picked up many times. The library was designed around alpha chains, so this beta chain is a stray read whose abundance carries little weight. The rearrangement joins TRBV3-1 to TRBJ1-1; D is undetermined. The CDR3 runs to 11 residues. With 6 bases removed from V and 7 bases from J, the gap between germline ends came to 9 bases. The germline gives CDR1 LGHDT, CDR2 YNNKEL (reference sequence). The CDR3 protein is CASSRADEAFF. CDR3 DNA sequence: TGTGCCAGCAGTCGCGCCGATGAAGCTTTCTTT.

As regards this clonotype: The library was built for alpha chains, so this beta chain is an off-target read and its size means little. This chain links TRBV9 with TRBJ2-7, with D possibly matching TRBD1 (5 bases). The germline gives CDR1 SGDLS, CDR2 YYNGEE. V was trimmed by 3 bases and J by 9 bases, leaving 13 bases between them. The length of the CDR3 is 12 residues. For the CDR3, the DNA is TGTGCCAGCAGCGGCGTTCTAGGGGCGCAGTACTTC. It specifies CASSGVLGAQYF.

As to this clonotype: This beta chain is an unintended read in a library built for alpha chains; its size means little. The chain links TRBV3-1 to TRBJ1-5; D is possibly TRBD1 (6 bases). The germline V gene encodes CDR1 LGHDT and CDR2 YNNKEL (reference sequence). This CDR3 spans 17 amino acids. Trimming took off 0 bases at V and 3 bases at J, with 15 bases between the two ends. CDR3 in amino acids: CASSQDSTGSTNQPQHF. Here the CDR3 DNA reads TGTGCCAGCAGCCAAGACTCAACAGGGTCAACCAATCAGCCCCAGCATTTT.

This clonotype was recorded many times. The library was built for alpha chains, so this beta chain is an off-target read and its size means little. The chain links TRBV2 to TRBJ1-6; D is unclear. The V gene's germline CDR1 is SNHLY and CDR2 FYNNEI. This CDR3 has 15 residues. Trimming left V 11 bases short and J 10 bases short, with 24 bases between. CDR3 in DNA: TGTGCCGGGGTGAGGGATTTGGAATCGGGATCACCCCTCCACTTT. Its protein product is CAGVRDLESGSPLHF.

With respect to this clonotype: This beta chain was picked up by a library intended for alpha chains and is off target, so its count carries little meaning. The chain couples TRBV20-1 to TRBJ2-5; the match to TRBD2 covers 7 bases. CDR1 and CDR2 from the germline V gene are DFQATT and SNEGSKA (reference sequence). The V segment lost 0 bases and the J segment 2 bases; nucleotides outside the gene matches: 12. The CDR3 runs 17 residues. For the CDR3, the DNA is TGCAGTGCTAGAGATCCTTCTCCGGGGGGAGGTCAAGAGACCCAGTACTTC. It codes for CSARDPSPGGGQETQYF.

The sample holds many counts of this clonotype. As an off-target read in a library built for alpha chains, this beta chain has a frequency of little significance. The rearrangement uses TRBV6-4 and TRBJ1-5; no definite D call. Germline assignment: CDR1 MRHNA and CDR2 SNTAGT. Deletions cut 4 bases from V and 1 base from J, with 8 bases between. The length of the CDR3 is 14 residues. CDR3 DNA sequence: TGTGCCAGCAGTGCTGAGGAGAGCAATCAGCCCCAGCATTTT. Amino acid sequence: CASSAEESNQPQHF.

This clonotype has a count of ten or more. A library prepared for alpha chains yielded this beta chain as an off-target read; its size is of little meaning. The chain uses TRBV28 and TRBJ1-2, with a tentative D call TRBD1 (5 bases). This CDR3 is built from 13 residues. Trimming took 5 bases from V and 7 from J, leaving 14 bases between them. Germline CDR1 is MDHEN and CDR2 is SYDVKM. The CDR3 reads CASSVQRGAGYTF. The CDR3 DNA follows: TGTGCCAGCAGTGTACAAAGGGGCGCTGGCTACACCTTC.

As for this clonotype: This beta chain is a stray sequence in a library constructed for alpha chains; its clone size is not meaningful. The chain joins TRBV5-1 to TRBJ2-7; the D gene is possibly TRBD2 (6 bases). The ends were cut back, 4 bases at V and 3 bases at J, with 17 bases in the middle. The germline V gene encodes CDR1 SGHRS and CDR2 YFSETQ. The CDR3 loop spans 15 amino acids. This chain's CDR3 is CASSPAGPRNYEQYF. The CDR3 DNA reads TGCGCCAGCAGCCCGGCGGGGCCCCGAAACTACGAGCAGTACTTC.

On this clonotype: Found in a library prepared for alpha chains, this beta chain is an off-target read, and its abundance has little meaning. The chain uses TRBV14 and TRBJ1-5; D not certain. The CDR3 sequence is 13 residues long. The germline CDR1 and CDR2 sequences are SGHDN and FVKESK. V lost 4 bases and J 6 bases, leaving 10 bases between the germline ends. The CDR3 protein is CASSPGRGQPQHF. The CDR3 DNA sequence: TGTGCCAGCAGCCCTGGTAGAGGTCAGCCCCAGCATTTT.